This T cell receptor (beta chain) is drawn from a study of glioma-infiltrating T cells. Overall study findings and caveats: Gliomas, especially low-grade, showed above-expected tissue-blood divergence; non-neoplastic patients showed below. CDR3 overlap between tissue and blood was very small.

TCR alpha and beta CDR3 regions were amplified from RNA using iRepertoire nested multiplex PCR. In TCRdb, the multiplex PCR reads were re-called with MiXCR into one record per CDR3 protein. The sample shows approximately 100,000 distinct CDR3 sequences, about 25% of them seen only once. In its sample, this clonotype was seen many times. Antigen unknown. This CDR3 is 16 amino acids long. Per germline, CDR1 MNHEY and CDR2 SVGEGT. J gave up 7 bases and V 0 bases, and 6 bases lay outside the gene matches. The clonotype originates from a human donor with low-grade glioma or glioblastoma, undergoing nonglioma brain surgery, or in good health (not recorded which). The sequenced sample was glioma tissue, nonneoplastic brain tissue, or PBMCs (not recorded which). The chain has TRBV6-2 or TRBV6-3 and TRBJ2-1; TRBD2 matches 10 bases. CDR3 DNA sequence: TGTGCCAGCAGTTACTCGAAAGCGGGGGGGCCGAATGAGCAGTTCTTC. Its translation is CASSYSKAGGPNEQFF.